This TCR beta chain was observed in a study of blood T cell repertoires in COVID-19. Libraries were prepared by immunoSEQ multiplex PCR; TCRdb keeps only in-frame clonotypes and omits some of them. There are fewer than 200,000 clones in the sample; roughly 83% occur only once, and 3.5% to 5% lies in the top ten. This clone occurred once. Enrollees, about 18 to 89 years old, lived in about two dozen US areas. Sequencing was carried out using PBMCs or T cells enriched from blood (not recorded which). This TCR derives from a woman aged 50 to 60 who had recovered from COVID-19.

The CDR3 coding sequence is TGTGCCAGCAGCCAAGATTACGTCTCACAACAGCCCCAGCATTTT. Amino acid sequence: CASSQDYVSQQPQHF. The genes are TRBV3-1 (or the pseudogene TRBV3-2) and TRBJ1-5, with D unresolved. The CDR3 totals 15 residues. Germline CDR1 LGHDT, CDR2 YNNKEL (reference sequence). Trimming took 0 bases from V and 7 from J, leaving 13 bases between them.